A single sample gave rise to the 17 T cell receptor beta chains below, sequenced in a study of blood T cells in healthy people across ages. Next came a second PCR, run for about 7 to 12 cycles, which used a sample-barcoded 5' primer along with a J-beta primer mix. TCRdb itself ran the 5' RACE reads through MiXCR, one entry per CDR3 protein. The sample has 1,500,000 or so distinct CDR3 sequences; roughly 59% are singletons. Material: blood. These receptors were collected from a man aged 18 to 30 in good health.

The V and J genes are TRBV7-2 and TRBJ1-2; a possible D gene is TRBD1 (6 bases). CDR1 and CDR2 from the germline V gene are SGHTA and FQGNSA. The germline V and J ends were trimmed by 1 base and 1 base, with 10 bases remaining between them. The CDR3 is 15 residues long. CDR3 sequence (DNA): TGTGCCAGCAGCTTAGGGGGGCTGATTAACTATGGCTACACCTTC. This gives the protein CASSLGGLINYGYTF. Drawing the rest from reference TRBV7-2 and TRBJ1-2, the complete variable domain is GAGVSQSPSNKVTEKGKDVELRCDPISGHTALYWYRQSLGQGLEFLIYFQGNSAPDKSGLPSDRFSAERTGGSVSTLTIQRTQQEDSAVYLCASSLGGLINYGYTFGSGTRLTVV.

The chain combines TRBV2 with TRBJ2-1; D gene uncertain. The CDR3 is 11 amino acids. Germline V CDR1 and CDR2: SNHLY, FYNNEI. Between the trimmed V and J ends, which lost 6 bases and 7 bases, there was a span of 7 bases. The CDR3 spells CASRTRNEQFF. The CDR3 bases are TGTGCCAGCAGAACCAGGAATGAGCAGTTCTTC.

The V gene is TRBV5-8, the J gene TRBJ2-3; 7 positions agree with TRBD2. Germline V CDR1 and CDR2: SGHTS, YDEGEE. The CDR3 consists of 15 residues. V was clipped by 4 bases and J by 14 bases; unmatched bases: 19. The CDR3 loop is CASSPARTRPFSSYF. DNA for the CDR3: TGTGCCAGCAGCCCAGCCCGGACTAGGCCATTTTCGTCGTATTTT.

The rearrangement uses TRBV24-1 and TRBJ2-1, with D perhaps TRBD1 or TRBD2 (7 bases each). Looked up from germline, CDR1 is KGHDR and CDR2 is SFDVKD. The CDR3 extends over 14 amino acids. V lost 0 bases and J lost 9, with 11 bases in between. For the CDR3, the DNA is TGTGCCACCAGTGATTTGCGCAGGGGGGGTGAGCAGTTCTTC. The encoded protein is CATSDLRRGGEQFF.

This chain uses TRBV3-1 with TRBJ1-2; 8 positions match TRBD1. Unmatched junction bases numbered 12, after V lost 0 bases and J lost 3 bases. The CDR3 loop spans 18 amino acids. Looked up from germline, CDR1 is LGHDT and CDR2 is YNNKEL (reference sequence). The CDR3 DNA is TGTGCCAGCAGCCAAGAATTCCGGCCTACACAGGGGGACTATGGCTACACCTTC. Its translation is CASSQEFRPTQGDYGYTF. Supplemented by reference TRBV3-1 and TRBJ1-2, the full variable domain reads DTAVSQTPKYLVTQMGNDKSIKCEQNLGHDTMYWYKQDSKKFLKIMFSYNNKELIINETVPNRFSPKSPDKAHLNLHINSLELGDSAVYFCASSQEFRPTQGDYGYTFGSGTRLTVV.

The chain uses TRBV5-5 and TRBJ2-7, with 11 bases that match TRBD1. Per germline, CDR1 SGHKS and CDR2 YYEKEE (reference sequence). V was clipped by 5 bases and J by 1 base; unmatched bases: 8. The CDR3 contains 16 residues. The CDR3: CASSGTGTGGSYEQYF. The CDR3 DNA reads as TGTGCCAGCAGTGGTACCGGGACAGGGGGTTCCTACGAGCAGTACTTC.

This chain uses TRBV4-3 with TRBJ1-4, with TRBD1 identical over 9 bases. J was trimmed by 8 bases and V by 3 bases; bases with no gene match: 7. CDR1 and CDR2 from the germline V gene are LGHNA and YSLEER. The CDR3 is 15 residues long. The CDR3 loop is CASSHTGGGREKLFF. The CDR3 DNA reads TGCGCCAGCAGCCACACAGGGGGCGGGCGGGAAAAACTGTTTTTT.

The rearrangement joins TRBV6-6 to TRBJ1-2; D remains unclear. The V end was cut by 4 bases, the J end by 4 bases, with 22 bases between. CDR3 length: 17 amino acids. Germline V gives CDR1 MNHNY, CDR2 SVGAGI (reference sequence). CDR3 loop: CASSSPWANSEGYGYTF. The CDR3 bases are TGTGCCAGCAGTTCCCCTTGGGCGAACTCAGAGGGCTATGGCTACACCTTC.

The gene calls are TRBV5-1 and TRBJ1-1, with D perhaps TRBD1 (5 bases). The CDR3 is made up of 14 amino acids. The V gene's germline CDR1 is SGHRS and CDR2 YFSETQ. V lost 2 bases and J lost 1, with 9 bases in between. CDR3: CASSFRGPNTEAFF. CDR3 DNA: TGCGCCAGCAGCTTTAGGGGACCGAACACTGAAGCTTTCTTT.

This chain connects TRBV6-2 or TRBV6-3 to TRBJ1-5, with a tentative D call TRBD1 (6 bases). Germline-derived CDR1 and CDR2 are MNHEY and SVGEGT. V gave up 6 bases and J gave up 0 bases, with 12 bases separating them. The CDR3 totals 15 residues. The CDR3 nucleotides are TGTGCCAGCAGATGGGGGGACAATAGCAATCAGCCCCAGCATTTT. Translation gives CASRWGDNSNQPQHF.

The chain combines TRBV20-1 with TRBJ2-3; 7 bases fit TRBD1. The germline V gene has CDR1 DFQATT and CDR2 SNEGSKA (reference sequence). The CDR3 totals 18 residues. Unmatched junction bases numbered 22, after V lost 4 bases and J lost 6 bases. The CDR3 sequence: CSATPWGQSTPSGDTQYF. CDR3 bases: TGCAGTGCTACCCCATGGGGACAGAGCACCCCATCGGGGGATACGCAGTATTTT.

The rearrangement joins TRBV20-1 to TRBJ2-7; either TRBD1 or TRBD2 may supply D (5 bases each). Trimming took off 6 bases at V and 0 bases at J, with 18 bases between the two ends. From germline, CDR1 is DFQATT and CDR2 SNEGSKA (reference sequence). This CDR3 has 15 amino acids. The CDR3 loop reads CSAAPVGESSYEQYF. CDR3 bases: TGCAGTGCCGCACCCGTGGGGGAGAGCTCCTACGAGCAGTACTTC.

V is TRBV13 and J is TRBJ1-2; maybe TRBD1 (6 bases). Germline lookup yields CDR1 PRHDT and CDR2 FYEKMQ (reference sequence). V was cut by 5 bases and J by 3 bases, with 16 bases left in between. CDR3 size: 15 residues. The CDR3 region is CASSPYRESDYGYTF. The CDR3 DNA reads as TGTGCCAGCAGCCCATACAGGGAGAGTGACTATGGCTACACCTTC. The full variable domain, with the rest looked up from reference TRBV13 and TRBJ1-2, is AAGVIQSPRHLIKEKRETATLKCYPIPRHDTVYWYQQGPGQDPQFLISFYEKMQSDKGSIPDRFSAQQFSDYHSELNMSSLELGDSALYFCASSPYRESDYGYTFGSGTRLTVV.

The rearrangement uses TRBV5-1 and TRBJ1-2; D uncertain. The V and J ends lost 0 bases and 1 base respectively, with 13 bases between them. CDR3 length: 16 amino acids. Germline lookup yields CDR1 SGHRS and CDR2 YFSETQ. The CDR3 region is CASSLVSHPFNYGYTF. In DNA form, the CDR3 reads TGCGCCAGCAGCTTGGTGAGCCACCCCTTTAACTATGGCTACACCTTC. Full variable domain (remainder filled in from reference TRBV5-1 and TRBJ1-2): KAGVTQTPRYLIKTRGQQVTLSCSPISGHRSVSWYQQTPGQGLQFLFEYFSETQRNKGNFPGRFSGRQFSNSRSEMNVSTLELGDSALYLCASSLVSHPFNYGYTFGSGTRLTVV.

The chain uses TRBV4-1 and TRBJ2-5; TRBD1 agrees at 8 bases. Germline CDR1 reads MGHRA; CDR2 reads YSYEKL. Trimming took 4 bases from V and 11 from J; bases not matched to a gene: 9. CDR3 length equals 13 residues. CDR3 sequence: CASSPRRGQRQYF. The CDR3 DNA follows: TGCGCCAGCAGCCCACGCAGGGGGCAGAGGCAGTACTTC.

The rearrangement links TRBV29-1 to TRBJ2-7; 8 nucleotides line up with TRBD2. The CDR3 has 14 amino acids. Germline lookup yields CDR1 SQVTM and CDR2 ANQGSEA. V gave up 4 bases and J gave up 3 bases; unmatched junction bases: 8. The CDR3 nucleotides are TGCAGCGTTGTTCTAGCGGGCGAACTCTACGAGCAGTACTTC. Translated: CSVVLAGELYEQYF.

The V call is TRBV29-1, the J call TRBJ2-1; no firm D call. V gave up 6 bases and J gave up 1 base, with 7 bases separating them. CDR1 and CDR2 from the germline V gene are SQVTM and ANQGSEA. This CDR3 is built from 12 residues. CDR3 nucleotide sequence: TGCAGCGTCCTTCGGTCCTACAATGAGCAGTTCTTC. Protein: CSVLRSYNEQFF.